Included here is one TCR beta chain sequence, with context. The specificity of this receptor is unknown. Per-base qualities were not stored, and no clone one base away is much larger. The sample is drawn from a study of blood T cell repertoires in COVID-19 (dated by TCRdb to 2020 to 2022). A note on the overall study: Samples from collaborators originated in the United States, Italy and Spain and spanned both the acute and convalescent phases of COVID-19. The repertoires were released in a freely available public database intended as a resource for research on the immune response to SARS-CoV-2. The sample metadata nearly always contained a de-identified subject ID, COVID-19 status, age in years and sex. The samples were drawn from the first 160 participants of the ongoing ImmuneRACE study and from more than 1,000 subjects provided by 6 global collaborators. The prospective study material was composed of cDNA or gDNA derived from T cells, B-cell-depleted T cells, or PBMCs. HLA class I and class II types, where available, came from metadata supplied by the sample provider rather than from assay-based typing. Deeply sampled blood TCRbeta repertoires from subjects exposed to, actively infected with, or recovered from COVID-19 were included in the dataset. Paper-wide results and their limitations: The amount of clinical and demographic metadata varied by source and participant and was provided uncurated.

Participants in the prospective study were aged roughly 18 to 100 years, lived in about two dozen United States geographic areas, and enrolled through a virtual design. In the prospective study, participants were assigned to cohorts based on the clinical history participants reported in a screening survey and a study questionnaire. Each participant in the prospective study had whole blood, serum and a nasopharyngeal or oropharyngeal swab collected by mobile phlebotomists. Participants in the prospective study had the option to provide additional blood draws and questionnaires over a roughly two-month period. Blood samples from the prospective study were shipped frozen or at room temperature prior to DNA extraction. CDR1 MNHEY and CDR2 SVGAGI are derived from the germline V gene. The CDR3 spans 13 residues, from the cysteine through the phenylalanine. Just the 39-base CDR3 DNA is kept, in frame starting at base 1. V lost 8 bases and J lost 6 bases; the stretch between them is 14 bases long.

TCRbeta CDR3 regions were amplified from genomic DNA by means of the immunoSEQ Assay, a bias-controlled multiplex PCR. Under the source paper's analysis protocol: Nucleated cell counts per sample were estimated from amplification of reference gene primers within the assay. To quantify the absolute abundance of each unique TCRbeta CDR3 rearrangement, sequence reads were collapsed and filtered. For each sample, productive Simpson clonality was calculated as the square root of Simpson's diversity index across productive rearrangements. TCRdb provides this immuneACCESS table in a form limited to in-frame rearrangements. Some clones are lacking; in checked studies, under half of them reflect an unresolved V gene, and why the rest are absent is not known. V, J and clone size were drawn from that table, and D and trimming were deduced from the DNA. Recorded for this sample are about 270,000 clones; about 91% of them occurred a single time. The top ten constitute over 1% of the sample.

The sequence joins TRBV6-5 to TRBJ1-5, with an unclear D gene assignment. This receptor was identified in a woman aged 40 to 50 with acute COVID-19. Sequenced material: PBMCs or T cells enriched from blood (not recorded which). The CDR3 has the sequence CASATYPSQPQHF. The base sequence is TGTGCCAGCGCCACCTACCCTAGTCAGCCCCAGCATTTT.